This T cell receptor beta chain appears in the sequencing data of a study of sequential checkpoint blockade in melanoma. Study information: Each arm's sequence ended with maintenance nivolumab.

Data came from immunoSEQ multiplex PCR; TCRdb stores just in-frame clones and leaves some out. This table has approximately 11,000 clones, 45% to 60% appearing once. As for treatment: randomized to nivolumab then ipilimumab (arm A) or the reverse (arm B). DNA-damaging chemotherapy had not been given to any patient beforehand. The germline gives CDR1 MNHEY, CDR2 SVGAGI. V was cut by 0 bases and J by 5 bases, with 13 bases left in between. The CDR3 is 15 residues long. This clone appeared a single time. This receptor was obtained from a human donor with melanoma. The genes are TRBV6-5 and TRBJ1-2; maybe TRBD1 (6 bases). The sample was CD8+ T cells sorted from blood (inferred from file names), taken from a patient given nivolumab and ipilimumab in sequence. The CDR3: CASSYSGGGLYGYTF. CDR3 in DNA: TGTGCCAGCAGTTACTCTGGGGGCGGCCTTTATGGCTACACCTTC.